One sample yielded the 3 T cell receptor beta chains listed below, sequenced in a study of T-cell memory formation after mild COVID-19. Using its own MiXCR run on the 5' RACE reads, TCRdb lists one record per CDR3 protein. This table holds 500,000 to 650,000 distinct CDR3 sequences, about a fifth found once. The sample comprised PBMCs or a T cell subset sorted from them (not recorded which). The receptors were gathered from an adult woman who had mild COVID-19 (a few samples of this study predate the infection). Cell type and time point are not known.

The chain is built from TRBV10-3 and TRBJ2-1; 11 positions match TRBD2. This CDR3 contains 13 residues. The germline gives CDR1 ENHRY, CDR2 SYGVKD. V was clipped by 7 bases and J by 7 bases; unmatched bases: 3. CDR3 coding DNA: TGTGCCATCAATAGCGGGGGGGCAAATGAGCAGTTCTTC. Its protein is CAINSGGANEQFF.

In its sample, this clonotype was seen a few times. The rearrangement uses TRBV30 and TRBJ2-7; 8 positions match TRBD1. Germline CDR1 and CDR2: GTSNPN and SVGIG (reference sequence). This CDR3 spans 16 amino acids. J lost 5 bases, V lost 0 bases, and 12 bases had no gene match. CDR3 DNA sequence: TGTGCCTGGAGTGTCCCCCTTGACAGGGGCTTTCACGAGCAGTACTTC. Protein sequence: CAWSVPLDRGFHEQYF.

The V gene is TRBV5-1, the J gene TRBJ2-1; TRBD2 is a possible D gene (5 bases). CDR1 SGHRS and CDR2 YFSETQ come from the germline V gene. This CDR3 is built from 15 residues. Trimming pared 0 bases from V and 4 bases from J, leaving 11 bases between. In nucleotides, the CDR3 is TGCGCCAGCAGCTTGGATCTAGCAGATTACAATGAGCAGTTCTTC. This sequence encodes CASSLDLADYNEQFF.